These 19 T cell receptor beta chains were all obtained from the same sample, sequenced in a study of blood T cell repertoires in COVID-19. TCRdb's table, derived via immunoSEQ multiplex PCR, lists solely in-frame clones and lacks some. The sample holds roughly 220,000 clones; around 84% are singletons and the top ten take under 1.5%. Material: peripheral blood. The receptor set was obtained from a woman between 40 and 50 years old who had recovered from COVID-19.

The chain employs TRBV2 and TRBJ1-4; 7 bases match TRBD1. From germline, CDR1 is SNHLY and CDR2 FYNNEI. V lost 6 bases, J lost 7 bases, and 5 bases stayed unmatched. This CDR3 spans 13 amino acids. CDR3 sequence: CASSPQGGEKLFF. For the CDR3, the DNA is TGTGCCAGCAGCCCTCAGGGGGGTGAAAAACTGTTTTTT.

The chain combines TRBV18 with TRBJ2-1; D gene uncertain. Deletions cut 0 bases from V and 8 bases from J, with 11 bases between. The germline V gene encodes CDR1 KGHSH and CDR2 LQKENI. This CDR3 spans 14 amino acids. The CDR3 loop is CASSPPTRRDEQFF. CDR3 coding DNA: TGTGCCAGCTCACCACCGACTCGACGGGATGAGCAGTTCTTC.

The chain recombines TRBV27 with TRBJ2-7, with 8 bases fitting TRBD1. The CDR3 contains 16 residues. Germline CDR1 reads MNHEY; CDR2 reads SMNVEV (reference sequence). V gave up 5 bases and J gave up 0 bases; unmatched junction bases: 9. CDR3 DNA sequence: TGTGCCAGCAGTCCAAGACAGGGGATTGTCTCCTACGAGCAGTACTTC. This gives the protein CASSPRQGIVSYEQYF.

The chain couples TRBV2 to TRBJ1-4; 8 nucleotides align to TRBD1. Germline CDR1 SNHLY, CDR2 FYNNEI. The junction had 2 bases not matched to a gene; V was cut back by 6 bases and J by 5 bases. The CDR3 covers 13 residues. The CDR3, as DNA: TGTGCCAGCAGAAGGGACAGGAATGAAAAACTGTTTTTT. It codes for CASRRDRNEKLFF.

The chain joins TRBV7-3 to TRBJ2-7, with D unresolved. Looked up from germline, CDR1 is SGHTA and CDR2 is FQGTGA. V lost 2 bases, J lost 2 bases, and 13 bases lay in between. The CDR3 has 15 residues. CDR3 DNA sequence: TGTGCCAGCAGCTTAGGCCCCGGCCAGGCCTACGAGCAGTACTTC. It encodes CASSLGPGQAYEQYF.

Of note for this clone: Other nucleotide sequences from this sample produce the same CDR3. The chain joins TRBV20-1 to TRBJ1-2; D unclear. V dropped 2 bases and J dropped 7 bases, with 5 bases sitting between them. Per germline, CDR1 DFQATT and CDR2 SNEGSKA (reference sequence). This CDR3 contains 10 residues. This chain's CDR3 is CSARSGGYTF. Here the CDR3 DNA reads TGCAGTGCTAGATCGGGTGGCTACACCTTC.

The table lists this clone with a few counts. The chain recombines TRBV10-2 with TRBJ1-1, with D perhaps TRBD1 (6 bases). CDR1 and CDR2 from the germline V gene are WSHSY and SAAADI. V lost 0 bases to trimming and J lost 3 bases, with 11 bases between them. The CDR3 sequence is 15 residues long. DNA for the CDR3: TGCGCCAGCAGTGAGTCGGCAGGGGCGCACACTGAAGCTTTCTTT. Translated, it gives CASSESAGAHTEAFF.

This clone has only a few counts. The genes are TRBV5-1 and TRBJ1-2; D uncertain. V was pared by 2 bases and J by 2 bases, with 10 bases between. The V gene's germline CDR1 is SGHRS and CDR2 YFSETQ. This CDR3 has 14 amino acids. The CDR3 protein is CASSFSSENYGYTF. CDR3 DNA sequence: TGCGCCAGCAGCTTCTCATCAGAAAACTATGGCTACACCTTC.

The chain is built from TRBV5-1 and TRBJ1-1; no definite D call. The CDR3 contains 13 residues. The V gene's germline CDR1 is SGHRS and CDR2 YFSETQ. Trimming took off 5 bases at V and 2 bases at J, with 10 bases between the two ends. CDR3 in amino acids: CASRYEGNTEAFF. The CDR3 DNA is TGCGCCAGCAGATATGAGGGTAACACTGAAGCTTTCTTT. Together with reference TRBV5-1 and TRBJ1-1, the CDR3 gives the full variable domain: KAGVTQTPRYLIKTRGQQVTLSCSPISGHRSVSWYQQTPGQGLQFLFEYFSETQRNKGNFPGRFSGRQFSNSRSEMNVSTLELGDSALYLCASRYEGNTEAFFGQGTRLTVV.

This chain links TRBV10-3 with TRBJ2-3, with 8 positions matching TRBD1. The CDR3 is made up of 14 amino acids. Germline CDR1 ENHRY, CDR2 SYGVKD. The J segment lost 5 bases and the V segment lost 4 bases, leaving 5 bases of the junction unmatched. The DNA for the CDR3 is TGTGCCATCAGTGGACAGGGGTTGGAAGATACGCAGTATTTT. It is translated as CAISGQGLEDTQYF.

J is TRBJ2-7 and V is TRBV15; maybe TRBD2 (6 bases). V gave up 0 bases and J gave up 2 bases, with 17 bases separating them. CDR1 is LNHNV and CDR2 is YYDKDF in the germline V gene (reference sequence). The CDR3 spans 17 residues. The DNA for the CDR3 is TGTGCCACCAGCAGAGACCTGTCCCCGGGGGTACCCTACGAGCAGTACTTC. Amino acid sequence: CATSRDLSPGVPYEQYF.

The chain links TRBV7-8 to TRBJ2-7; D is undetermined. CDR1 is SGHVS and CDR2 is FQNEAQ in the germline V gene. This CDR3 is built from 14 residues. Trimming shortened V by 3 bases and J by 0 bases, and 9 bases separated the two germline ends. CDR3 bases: TGTGCCAGCAGCTTCTCGGGTAACTCCTACGAGCAGTACTTC. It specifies CASSFSGNSYEQYF.

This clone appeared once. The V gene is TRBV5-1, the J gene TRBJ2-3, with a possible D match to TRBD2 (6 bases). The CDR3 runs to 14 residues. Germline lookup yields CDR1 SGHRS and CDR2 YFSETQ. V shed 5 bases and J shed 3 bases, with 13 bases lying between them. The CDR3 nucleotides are TGCGCCAGCAGACCTCTAGCGAATACAGATACGCAGTATTTT. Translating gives CASRPLANTDTQYF. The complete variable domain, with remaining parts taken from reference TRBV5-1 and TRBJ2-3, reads KAGVTQTPRYLIKTRGQQVTLSCSPISGHRSVSWYQQTPGQGLQFLFEYFSETQRNKGNFPGRFSGRQFSNSRSEMNVSTLELGDSALYLCASRPLANTDTQYFGPGTRLTVL.

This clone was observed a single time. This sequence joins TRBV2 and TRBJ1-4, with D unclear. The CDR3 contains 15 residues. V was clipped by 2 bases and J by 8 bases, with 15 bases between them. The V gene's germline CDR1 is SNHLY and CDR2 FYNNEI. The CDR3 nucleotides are TGTGCCAGCAGTGAACCCCCAGCCCCTAGGGAAAAACTGTTTTTT. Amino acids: CASSEPPAPREKLFF.

DNA of the CDR3: TGTGCCAGCAGCTTGGGGGGGGCAACTAATGAAAAACTGTTTTTT. This sequence encodes CASSLGGATNEKLFF. V usage is TRBV5-4 and J usage is TRBJ1-4; D is perhaps TRBD1 (5 bases). The CDR3 consists of 15 residues. Germline CDR1 reads SGHNT; CDR2 reads YYREEE (reference sequence). V gave up 0 bases and J gave up 0 bases, with 6 bases separating them.

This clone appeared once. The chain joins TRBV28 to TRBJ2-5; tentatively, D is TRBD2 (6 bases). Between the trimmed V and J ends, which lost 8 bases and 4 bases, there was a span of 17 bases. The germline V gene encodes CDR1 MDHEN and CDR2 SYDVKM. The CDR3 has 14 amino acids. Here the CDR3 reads CASSQSGGVETQYF. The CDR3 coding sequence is TGTGCCAGCTCCCAATCCGGCGGGGTAGAGACCCAGTACTTC.

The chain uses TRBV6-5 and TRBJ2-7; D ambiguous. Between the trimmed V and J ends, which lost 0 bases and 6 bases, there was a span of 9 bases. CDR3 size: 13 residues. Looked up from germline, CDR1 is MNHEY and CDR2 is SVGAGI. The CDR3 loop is CASSYSGGAEQYF. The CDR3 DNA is TGTGCCAGCAGTTACTCCGGCGGTGCCGAGCAGTACTTC.

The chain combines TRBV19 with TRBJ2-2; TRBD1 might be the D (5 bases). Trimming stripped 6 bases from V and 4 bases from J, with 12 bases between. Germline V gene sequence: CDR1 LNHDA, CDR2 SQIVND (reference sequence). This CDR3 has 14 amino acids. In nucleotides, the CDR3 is TGTGCCAGTAGATTTAGCAGGGTCACCGGGGAGCTGTTTTTT. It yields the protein CASRFSRVTGELFF.

CDR3 residues: CASRDQGGSSYNEQFF. The CDR3 DNA is TGTGCCAGCAGGGACCAGGGGGGCAGCTCCTACAATGAGCAGTTCTTC. The genes are TRBV2 and TRBJ2-1; D possibly corresponds to TRBD1 (7 bases). The CDR3 is 16 amino acids. Trimming left V 6 bases short and J 0 bases short, with 15 bases between. In germline, CDR1 is SNHLY, CDR2 FYNNEI.